The 27 T cell receptor beta chains listed next were all sequenced from one sample in a study of CD8+CD57+ T cells in acquired aplastic anemia. Researchers used genomic DNA as the template to profile TCR beta VDJ and CDR3. From the reads, TCRdb called clonotypes with MiXCR, one entry per CDR3 protein. The data contain some 190,000 distinct CDR3 sequences, around 45% of them singletons. The sample was sorted CD4+, CD8+, or CD8+CD57+ T cells (not recorded which) from PBMCs. These receptors all come from a human donor in good health.

The chain links TRBV10-3 to TRBJ1-2; no clear D. Germline lookup yields CDR1 ENHRY and CDR2 SYGVKD. CDR3 length equals 15 residues. The V end was cut by 10 bases, the J end by 4 bases, with 22 bases between. The CDR3 loop reads CATTSLGSNPYGYTF. The CDR3, as DNA: TGTGCCACAACAAGCCTCGGGAGCAACCCCTATGGCTACACCTTC.

The chain uses TRBV12-3 or TRBV12-4 and TRBJ2-2, with a possible D match to TRBD1 (6 bases). There are 15 residues in the CDR3. V lost 3 bases, J lost 3 bases, and 11 bases lay in between. CDR3 sequence (DNA): TGTGCCAGCAGTTTCTACAGGGCGGACACCGGGGAGCTGTTTTTT. It yields the protein CASSFYRADTGELFF.

The rearrangement joins TRBV24-1 to TRBJ2-1; D might be TRBD2 (5 bases). Germline-derived CDR1 and CDR2 are KGHDR and SFDVKD. With 5 bases removed from V and 5 bases from J, the gap between germline ends came to 6 bases. CDR3 length: 12 residues. CDR3 in DNA: TGTGCCACCAGTGGGCGGGACAATGAGCAGTTCTTC. Translated: CATSGRDNEQFF.

This clonotype was counted ten times or more. The chain links TRBV11-2 to TRBJ1-3, with TRBD1 as a possible D gene (5 bases). CDR1 is SGHAT, CDR2 FQNNGV, per germline. The ends were cut back, 0 bases at V and 2 bases at J, with 5 bases in the middle. This CDR3 contains 14 residues. DNA for the CDR3: TGTGCCAGCAGCTTAGACAGGGCTGGAAACACCATATATTTT. It is translated as CASSLDRAGNTIYF.

The rearrangement joins TRBV2 to TRBJ2-3, with a possible D match to TRBD1 (6 bases). Looked up from germline, CDR1 is SNHLY and CDR2 is FYNNEI. V was pared by 6 bases and J by 6 bases, with 10 bases between. CDR3 size: 12 residues. The DNA for the CDR3 is TGTGCCAGCAGCAAGGGACACGATACGCAGTATTTT. Its translation is CASSKGHDTQYF.

Of note for this clonotype: A much larger clone sits a single nucleotide away, making a read error possible. This chain joins TRBV12-3 or TRBV12-4 and TRBJ2-2; perhaps D is TRBD1 or TRBD2 (5 bases each). The CDR3 sequence is 15 residues long. The CDR3 sequence: CASTQGTVNTGELLF. The CDR3 region has the DNA TGTGCCAGCACCCAGGGTACGGTGAACACCGGGGAGCTGCTTTTT.

V is TRBV20-1 and J is TRBJ1-1; D remains unclear. Trimming cost V 3 bases and J 0 bases, with 2 bases left between them. The length of the CDR3 is 11 residues. Germline-derived CDR1 and CDR2 are DFQATT and SNEGSKA (reference sequence). CDR3 protein: CSARLNTEAFF. CDR3 nucleotides: TGCAGTGCTAGGTTGAACACTGAAGCTTTCTTT.

This clonotype was counted at least ten times. The chain is built from TRBV9 and TRBJ1-1; TRBD1 matches at 9 bases. Losses at the gene ends were 0 bases for V and 6 bases for J; bases not matched to a gene: 9. CDR1 is SGDLS and CDR2 is YYNGEE in the germline V gene. The CDR3 runs 16 residues. In DNA, the CDR3 is TGTGCCAGCAGCGTAGCGCCACAGGGGGCAAACGCTGAAGCTTTCTTT. Its translation: CASSVAPQGANAEAFF. The variable domain in full, completed from reference TRBV9 and TRBJ1-1, reads DSGVTQTPKHLITATGQRVTLRCSPRSGDLSVYWYQQSLDQGLQFLIQYYNGEERAKGNILERFSAQQFPDLHSELNLSSLELGDSALYFCASSVAPQGANAEAFFGQGTRLTVV.

This clonotype has ten or more counts. This chain uses TRBV19 with TRBJ1-5, with a weak D call TRBD1 (5 bases). V shed 7 bases and J shed 0 bases, with 16 bases lying between them. The CDR3 sequence is 16 residues long. CDR1 LNHDA and CDR2 SQIVND come from the germline V gene (reference sequence). The CDR3 nucleotides read TGTGCCAGTACCGAGGGGCGAGGGTATAGCAATCAGCCCCAGCATTTT. Amino acid sequence: CASTEGRGYSNQPQHF. The whole variable domain, remainder taken from reference TRBV19 and TRBJ1-5, is DGGITQSPKYLFRKEGQNVTLSCEQNLNHDAMYWYRQDPGQGLRLIYYSQIVNDFQKGDIAEGYSVSREKKESFPLTVTSAQKNPTAFYLCASTEGRGYSNQPQHFGDGTRLSIL.

This clonotype was detected many times. The chain has TRBV7-2 and TRBJ1-1; no clear D gene. CDR3 length equals 13 residues. The V gene's germline CDR1 is SGHTA and CDR2 FQGNSA. Trimming stripped 2 bases from V and 0 bases from J, with 4 bases between. The CDR3 spells CASSLPMNTEAFF. CDR3 DNA: TGTGCCAGCAGCTTACCAATGAACACTGAAGCTTTCTTT.

The gene calls are TRBV7-9 and TRBJ1-1; no firm D call. V was pared by 6 bases and J by 6 bases, with 11 bases between. Germline V CDR1 and CDR2: SEHNR, FQNEAQ (reference sequence). This CDR3 has 12 residues. The CDR3 DNA reads TGTGCCAGCAGGCCTATTAGGGCTGAAGCTTTCTTT. This gives the protein CASRPIRAEAFF.

V gene TRBV20-1 combines with J gene TRBJ2-7, with 7 bases identical to TRBD2. V dropped 1 base and J dropped 2; count of bases not matched to a gene: 8. Per germline, CDR1 DFQATT and CDR2 SNEGSKA (reference sequence). This CDR3 contains 15 residues. CDR3 in DNA: TGCAGTGCTAGAGTCTCCGGGAGGCAGCCCTACGAGCAGTACTTC. It is translated as CSARVSGRQPYEQYF.

This clonotype has just one count. A read error may be the cause here, since a much bigger clone is one base away. The chain uses TRBV19 and TRBJ1-5, with a tentative D call TRBD1 (5 bases). The CDR3 extends over 17 amino acids. Germline V gene data show CDR1 as LNHDA and CDR2 as SQIVND (reference sequence). V lost 2 bases and J 0 bases, leaving 14 bases between the germline ends. The CDR3 nucleotides are TGTGCCAGTAGTATAATGCGAATGGGGGGTAGCAATCAGCCCCAGCATTTT. Residues: CASSIMRMGGSNQPQHF.

The V and J genes are TRBV20-1 and TRBJ1-2; maybe TRBD1 (6 bases). The germline CDR1 and CDR2 sequences are DFQATT and SNEGSKA (reference sequence). V was trimmed by 1 base and J by 7 bases, leaving 13 bases between them. This CDR3 comprises 13 residues. The CDR3 loop is CSARVPGGGGYTF. The CDR3 DNA sequence: TGCAGTGCTAGAGTCCCTGGGGGCGGTGGCTACACCTTC.

This clonotype occurred a few times. The chain joins TRBV4-2 to TRBJ2-4; a weak D match, TRBD2 (5 bases). Germline V gene sequence: CDR1 LGHNA, CDR2 YNFKEQ. With 4 bases removed from V and 9 bases from J, the gap between germline ends came to 16 bases. The CDR3 runs 14 residues. CDR3 bases: TGTGCCAGCAGCCCAACATACGAGGGTGGCATTCAGTACTTC. It yields the protein CASSPTYEGGIQYF.

This chain uses TRBV6-2 or TRBV6-3 with TRBJ2-2, with TRBD2 matching over 11 bases. Trimming cost V 4 bases and J 3 bases; bases outside gene matches: 4. The CDR3 extends over 16 amino acids. Germline-derived CDR1 and CDR2 are MNHEY and SVGEGT. The CDR3 DNA is TGTGCCAGCAGTTTGGGACTAGCGGATTACACCGGGGAGCTGTTTTTT. This encodes CASSLGLADYTGELFF.

This chain joins TRBV12-3 or TRBV12-4 and TRBJ2-1, with D possibly matching TRBD2 (5 bases). The V end was cut by 0 bases, the J end by 9 bases, with 9 bases between. The CDR3 is made up of 13 amino acids. CDR3 sequence (DNA): TGTGCCAGCAGTTTAGCCGGAGGAACTGAGCAGTTCTTC. Its protein is CASSLAGGTEQFF.

This clonotype was seen a few times. V is TRBV11-1 and J is TRBJ2-1; 12 bases are a match to TRBD2. Germline CDR1 is SGHAT and CDR2 is FQDESV (reference sequence). V lost 5 bases, J lost 6 bases, and 5 bases stayed unmatched. The CDR3 totals 15 residues. CDR3 DNA sequence: TGTGCCAGCAGCCAGACTAGCGGGAGAGGCAATGAGCAGTTCTTC. It specifies CASSQTSGRGNEQFF.

Ten or more counts support this clonotype. The chain is built from TRBV5-1 and TRBJ2-7; 7 nucleotides match TRBD2. With V trimmed by 5 bases and J by 1 base, 9 bases remained unmatched. The CDR3 spans 15 residues. The V gene's germline CDR1 is SGHRS and CDR2 YFSETQ. CDR3 sequence reads: CASSLQGGSSYEQYF. CDR3 coding DNA: TGCGCCAGCAGTCTCCAGGGCGGGAGTTCCTACGAGCAGTACTTC.

This clonotype occurred once. Germline and junction disagree at one end, which may indicate a read error. The gene calls are TRBV20-1 and TRBJ2-1; 9 nucleotides match TRBD1. The germline gives CDR1 DFQATT, CDR2 SNEGSKA (reference sequence). The CDR3 runs to 18 residues. The DNA for the CDR3 is TGCAGTGCTAGAGATTTTTTCGGGACAGGGATCCAGGCTAATGGGCAGTTCTTC. It encodes CSARDFFGTGIQANGQFF.

This clonotype has ten or more counts. The V call is TRBV20-1, the J call TRBJ1-6; the D is unclear. CDR3 size: 17 residues. Per germline, CDR1 DFQATT and CDR2 SNEGSKA (reference sequence). The ends were cut back, 3 bases at V and 0 bases at J, with 15 bases in the middle. The CDR3 here is CSARGSAGSSYNSPLHF. For the CDR3, the DNA is TGCAGTGCTAGGGGGTCGGCGGGCAGCTCCTATAATTCACCCCTCCACTTT.

The chain has TRBV24-1 and TRBJ1-5; D is undetermined. CDR3 length: 13 amino acids. In germline, CDR1 is KGHDR, CDR2 SFDVKD. The V and J ends lost 0 bases and 2 bases respectively, with 1 base between them. The CDR3 spells CATSDLGNQPQHF. CDR3 DNA: TGTGCCACCAGTGATTTGGGCAATCAGCCCCAGCATTTT.

This chain joins TRBV11-2 and TRBJ2-7; tentatively, D is TRBD1 (5 bases). Trimming left V 5 bases short and J 3 bases short, with 11 bases between. This CDR3 comprises 13 residues. CDR1 and CDR2 from the germline V gene are SGHAT and FQNNGV. CDR3 sequence: CASSINRNYEQYF. As DNA, the CDR3 is TGTGCCAGCAGCATCAACAGGAACTACGAGCAGTACTTC.

The gene calls are TRBV19 and TRBJ1-4; D is possibly TRBD1 (6 bases). Germline lookup yields CDR1 LNHDA and CDR2 SQIVND (reference sequence). V lost 5 bases and J 5 bases, leaving 9 bases between the germline ends. The CDR3 spans 13 residues. CDR3: CASSVQGNEKLFF. CDR3 nucleotides: TGTGCCAGTAGTGTACAGGGAAATGAAAAACTGTTTTTT.

This clonotype has a count of ten or more. The chain uses TRBV5-1 and TRBJ2-3; 7 bases line up with TRBD1. The CDR3 extends over 14 amino acids. Germline values: CDR1 SGHRS, CDR2 YFSETQ. J lost 0 bases, V lost 4 bases, and 2 bases had no gene match. The CDR3 DNA is TGCGCCAGCAGCAAGGGGGCTAGCACAGATACGCAGTATTTT. Amino acid sequence: CASSKGASTDTQYF.

Details on this clonotype: The conserved closing phenylalanine or tryptophan is absent in this CDR3, likely reflecting a read error. Because the CDR3's place on the DNA is in doubt, the DNA is left out and the CDR3 is given as listed by TCRdb. The V and J genes are TRBV9 and TRBJ2-5; the table's D call, TRBD2, has no DNA check behind it. Germline V gene lookup returns CDR1 SGDLS and CDR2 YYNGEE. 8 amino acids form the CDR3, both terminal residues included. CDR3 protein: CASSPQGL.

This clonotype was recorded only once. The CDR3 reads CASNQEKGLLWEQYF. DNA of the CDR3: TGTGCCAGCAACCAAGAAAAGGGGTTACTTTGGGAGCAGTACTTC. J is TRBJ2-7 and V is TRBV7-2, with TRBD1 as a possible D gene (5 bases). CDR1 and CDR2 (germline): SGHTA, FQGNSA. The CDR3 consists of 15 residues. Trimming pared 7 bases from V and 7 bases from J, leaving 23 bases between. The full variable domain, with the rest looked up from reference TRBV7-2 and TRBJ2-7, is GAGVSQSPSNKVTEKGKDVELRCDPISGHTALYWYRQSLGQGLEFLIYFQGNSAPDKSGLPSDRFSAERTGGSVSTLTIQRTQQEDSAVYLCASNQEKGLLWEQYFGPGTRLTVT.